These T cell receptor beta chains were read from a single sample in a study of T cells in Graves' hyperthyroidism and ophthalmopathy. TCRdb called the multiplex PCR reads again in MiXCR, with one record for every CDR3 protein. The sample gives fewer than 600,000 distinct CDR3 sequences, 13% to 15% of which show up once; under 20% is in the top ten. Material for sequencing was blood. These receptors originate from a woman aged 18 to 35 with Graves' hyperthyroidism. Each CDR3 is given with its conserved first and last residue. Fields, in order: clone size, CDR3 length, J gene, D gene, V gene, CDR3 DNA, CDR3 protein. The D gene is left open where the match is weak. The listing skips clone size in some rows; elsewhere it reads once, few, many or a size class.

size: many; length: 14; J: TRBJ1-5; D: .; V: TRBV11-2; DNA: TGTGCCAGCAGCTTGAGCGGGGTGGTTCAGCCCCAGCATTTT; CDR3: CASSLSGVVQPQHF
size: many; length: 14; J: TRBJ2-3; D: .; V: TRBV5-1; DNA: TGCGCCAGCAGTTTCCTGGACTACTCGGATACGCAGTATTTT; CDR3: CASSFLDYSDTQYF
size: many; length: 13; J: TRBJ1-5; D: .; V: TRBV27; DNA: TGTGCCAGCAAAGCATATAGCAATCAGCCCCAGCATTTT; CDR3: CASKAYSNQPQHF
size: many; length: 14; J: TRBJ1-5; D: TRBD1; V: TRBV18; DNA: TGTGCCAGCTCACCCGGGACAGCTCATCAGCCCCAGCATTTT; CDR3: CASSPGTAHQPQHF
size: many; length: 15; J: TRBJ2-1; D: TRBD2; V: TRBV11-2; DNA: TGTGCCAGCAGCTTTTCGGGACTAGTCTACAATGAGCAGTTCTTC; CDR3: CASSFSGLVYNEQFF
size: .; length: 15; J: TRBJ1-1; D: TRBD1; V: TRBV7-2; DNA: TGTGCCAGCAGCTTAACCCAGGGGGCTCGGACTGAAGCTTTCTTT; CDR3: CASSLTQGARTEAFF
size: many; length: 15; J: TRBJ2-1; D: .; V: TRBV5-1; DNA: TGCGCCAGCAGCTTGGTTTCGGGAGCGGTCTATGAGCAGTTCTTC; CDR3: CASSLVSGAVYEQFF
size: many; length: 14; J: TRBJ2-7; D: .; V: TRBV11-3; DNA: TGTGCCAGCAGCCCCTCCCTGGGGGGCTACGAGCAGTACTTC; CDR3: CASSPSLGGYEQYF
size: many; length: 15; J: TRBJ1-1; D: .; V: TRBV18; DNA: TGTGCCAGCTCACCACCGGGGGGATTGAACACTGAAGCTTTCTTT; CDR3: CASSPPGGLNTEAFF
size: few; length: 14; J: TRBJ2-7; D: TRBD1; V: TRBV5-6; DNA: TGTGCCAGCAGCCTACAGGGGGCTATCTACGAGCAGTACTTC; CDR3: CASSLQGAIYEQYF
size: many; length: 12; J: TRBJ1-5; D: .; V: TRBV7-9; DNA: TGTGCCAGCTCCACTAGCAATCAGCCCCAGCATTTT; CDR3: CASSTSNQPQHF
size: many; length: 16; J: TRBJ2-1; D: TRBD2; V: TRBV11-3; DNA: TGTGCCAGCAGCTTAGTTAGCGGGAATACCTACAATGAGCAGTTCTTC; CDR3: CASSLVSGNTYNEQFF
size: many; length: 11; J: TRBJ1-2; D: .; V: TRBV30; DNA: TGTGCCTGGAGTTCAACCGGTGGCTACACCTTC; CDR3: CAWSSTGGYTF
size: .; length: 14; J: TRBJ1-2; D: .; V: TRBV12-3/TRBV12-4; DNA: TGTGCCAGCAGCCCCATCACCGTGAACTATGGCTACACCTTC; CDR3: CASSPITVNYGYTF
size: .; length: 15; J: TRBJ2-7; D: TRBD2; V: TRBV27; DNA: TGTGCCAGCATCGGAACTAGCGGGGTTTCCTACGAGCAGTACTTC; CDR3: CASIGTSGVSYEQYF
size: many; length: 11; J: TRBJ1-4; D: .; V: TRBV6-5; DNA: TGTGCCAGCAGTTACTCGGGAAAACTGTTTTTT; CDR3: CASSYSGKLFF
size: .; length: 15; J: TRBJ2-5; D: TRBD1; V: TRBV5-1; DNA: TGCGCCAGCAGCCTTGGTGGCAGGGGGCAAGAGACCCAGTACTTC; CDR3: CASSLGGRGQETQYF
size: .; length: 14; J: TRBJ1-2; D: .; V: TRBV11-2; DNA: TGTGCCAGCAGCTTGGGGATTGGGGTTCATGGCTACACCTTC; CDR3: CASSLGIGVHGYTF
size: few; length: 14; J: TRBJ1-4; D: TRBD1; V: TRBV5-1; DNA: TGCGCCAGCAGCTTGGCAGGGGGCGATGAAAAACTGTTTTTT; CDR3: CASSLAGGDEKLFF
size: many; length: 16; J: TRBJ2-2; D: TRBD2; V: TRBV6-1; DNA: TGTGCCAGCAGCTTTTTAGCGGGGAGGGACACCGGGGAGCTGTTTTTT; CDR3: CASSFLAGRDTGELFF
size: .; length: 13; J: TRBJ2-2; D: TRBD2; V: TRBV10-3; DNA: TGTGCCGGAGGACTAGCGGGAGGGCTAGAGCTGTTTTTT; CDR3: CAGGLAGGLELFF
size: many; length: 15; J: TRBJ1-4; D: .; V: TRBV2; DNA: TGTGCCAGCAGTGAAATGAAGCCAACTAATGAAAAACTGTTTTTT; CDR3: CASSEMKPTNEKLFF
size: .; length: 15; J: TRBJ2-1; D: TRBD2; V: TRBV7-9; DNA: TGTGCCAGCTGGTATAGCGGGAGCTCCTACAATGAGCAGTTCTTC; CDR3: CASWYSGSSYNEQFF
size: .; length: 17; J: TRBJ2-3; D: TRBD2; V: TRBV20-1; DNA: TGCAGTGCTAGAGATAGTAGCGGGAGGGTCGTAACAGATACGCAGTATTTT; CDR3: CSARDSSGRVVTDTQYF
size: few; length: 12; J: TRBJ2-5; D: .; V: TRBV7-9; DNA: TGTGCCAGCACCCCCCATCAAGAGACCCAATACTTC; CDR3: CASTPHQETQYF
size: many; length: 15; J: TRBJ2-7; D: .; V: TRBV11-3; DNA: TGTGCCAGCAGCTTTAGACAGGAGTTTTCCTACGAGCAGTACTTC; CDR3: CASSFRQEFSYEQYF
size: many; length: 15; J: TRBJ2-7; D: TRBD2; V: TRBV9; DNA: TGTGCCAGCAGCGTAGACGGCGGGAGTCGACACGAGCAGTACTTC; CDR3: CASSVDGGSRHEQYF
size: many; length: 13; J: TRBJ2-5; D: TRBD1; V: TRBV11-2; DNA: TGTGCCAGCAGCCGGGACAGAGAAGAGACCCAGTACTTC; CDR3: CASSRDREETQYF
size: many; length: 18; J: TRBJ1-2; D: .; V: TRBV11-2; DNA: TGTGCCAGCAGCTTAGGGAATCGGCTCGGCCCAGTTGTATATGGCTACACCTTC; CDR3: CASSLGNRLGPVVYGYTF
size: .; length: 13; J: TRBJ2-5; D: TRBD1; V: TRBV30; DNA: TGTGCCTGGGCGATGACAGGGTTCGGGACCCAGTACTTC; CDR3: CAWAMTGFGTQYF
size: many; length: 15; J: TRBJ2-3; D: TRBD2; V: TRBV5-1; DNA: TGCGCCAGCAGCTTGGATAGCGGGAGATCAGATACGCAGTATTTT; CDR3: CASSLDSGRSDTQYF
size: .; length: 15; J: TRBJ1-2; D: .; V: TRBV6-1; DNA: TGTGCCAGCAGTCCCCCCCTTGGAAGGGGACATGGCTACACCTTC; CDR3: CASSPPLGRGHGYTF
size: .; length: 14; J: TRBJ2-3; D: .; V: TRBV11-2; DNA: TGTGCCAGCAGCTTATGGACATACACAGATACGCAGTATTTT; CDR3: CASSLWTYTDTQYF
size: many; length: 15; J: TRBJ2-1; D: TRBD2; V: TRBV11-2; DNA: TGTGCCAGCAGCTTAGAAGGACTAGCCTTCAATGAGCAGTTCTTC; CDR3: CASSLEGLAFNEQFF
size: many; length: 17; J: TRBJ2-2; D: TRBD2; V: TRBV6-5; DNA: TGTGCCAGCAGTTACTCCGGACTAGCGGGGGACACCGGGGAGCTGTTTTTT; CDR3: CASSYSGLAGDTGELFF
size: many; length: 14; J: TRBJ1-2; D: TRBD1; V: TRBV6-1; DNA: TGTGCCAGCAGTGAAGCGCGGACAGGGAAAGGCTACACCTTC; CDR3: CASSEARTGKGYTF
size: many; length: 13; J: TRBJ1-2; D: .; V: TRBV12-3/TRBV12-4; DNA: TGTGCCAGCAGTTTGAGCAGCCGCTATGGCTACACCTTC; CDR3: CASSLSSRYGYTF
size: once; length: 16; J: TRBJ2-3; D: TRBD2; V: TRBV11-1; DNA: TGTGCCAGCAGCTTAGAAGCGGGAGGAAGCACAGATACGCAGTATTTT; CDR3: CASSLEAGGSTDTQYF
size: few; length: 14; J: TRBJ2-3; D: .; V: TRBV10-3; DNA: TGTGCCATCAGTGGTAGCGGATACACAGATACGCAGTATTTT; CDR3: CAISGSGYTDTQYF
size: few; length: 16; J: TRBJ1-2; D: .; V: TRBV9; DNA: TGTGCCAGCAGCGCAACACCAGGGGTCGATGGCTATGGCTACACCTTC; CDR3: CASSATPGVDGYGYTF
size: many; length: 15; J: TRBJ2-1; D: .; V: TRBV5-6; DNA: TGTGCCAGCAGCTTGTTAGCGGACTCCTACAATGAGCAGTTCTTC; CDR3: CASSLLADSYNEQFF
size: many; length: 13; J: TRBJ1-2; D: TRBD1; V: TRBV9; DNA: TGTGCCAGCAGCCCCAGGGACAGCTATGGCTACACCTTC; CDR3: CASSPRDSYGYTF
size: many; length: 14; J: TRBJ1-2; D: .; V: TRBV6-1; DNA: TGTGCCAGCAGTTACAACCGGGGCCCATATGGCTACACCTTC; CDR3: CASSYNRGPYGYTF
size: .; length: 14; J: TRBJ2-1; D: .; V: TRBV30; DNA: TGTGCCTGGAGTGCGGGATCCACCTACAATGAGCAGTTCTTC; CDR3: CAWSAGSTYNEQFF
size: .; length: 16; J: TRBJ2-1; D: TRBD2; V: TRBV2; DNA: TGTGCCAGCAGTCCGACTAGCGGGACCAACTACAATGAGCAGTTCTTC; CDR3: CASSPTSGTNYNEQFF
size: .; length: 15; J: TRBJ1-5; D: .; V: TRBV27; DNA: TGTGCCAGCAGCCCGGGTTGGAATAGCAATCAGCCCCAGCATTTT; CDR3: CASSPGWNSNQPQHF
size: .; length: 16; J: TRBJ2-1; D: TRBD1; V: TRBV4-1; DNA: TGCGCCAGCAGCCAACAAGGACAGGGCTCCTGGTATGAGCAGTTCTTC; CDR3: CASSQQGQGSWYEQFF
size: many; length: 12; J: TRBJ2-1; D: .; V: TRBV12-3/TRBV12-4; DNA: TGTGCCAGCAGTTCCAGGGGCAATGAGCAGTTCTTC; CDR3: CASSSRGNEQFF
size: many; length: 14; J: TRBJ1-6; D: .; V: TRBV7-9; DNA: TGTGCCAGCACCCTGACCGGGACGAGTTCACCCCTCCACTTT; CDR3: CASTLTGTSSPLHF
size: many; length: 15; J: TRBJ1-5; D: .; V: TRBV20-1; DNA: TGCAGTGCTAGAGACTCGGGACTCAGCAATCAGCCCCAGCATTTT; CDR3: CSARDSGLSNQPQHF
size: .; length: 13; J: TRBJ1-1; D: .; V: TRBV11-3; DNA: TGTGCCAGCAGCTTAGACCAGGACACTGAAGCTTTCTTT; CDR3: CASSLDQDTEAFF
size: many; length: 13; J: TRBJ1-5; D: .; V: TRBV20-1; DNA: TGCAGTGCTAGAAGACAGGTAAATCAGCCCCAGCATTTT; CDR3: CSARRQVNQPQHF
size: many; length: 14; J: TRBJ1-1; D: .; V: TRBV24-1; DNA: TGTGCCACCAGTGATTTTGTAACGGGTTCCGGAGCTTTCTTT; CDR3: CATSDFVTGSGAFF
size: .; length: 12; J: TRBJ1-5; D: .; V: TRBV12-5; DNA: TGTGCTAGTGGTCAACTAGCGCAGCCCCAGCATTTT; CDR3: CASGQLAQPQHF